The clone carrying this T cell receptor (beta chain) turned up a few times. Profiled with immunoSEQ multiplex PCR; TCRdb holds only in-frame clones, not every one. The sample includes about 22,000 clones, approximately 86% of them seen just once. This sample was included in a study of OX40 agonist ivuxolimab in advanced cancers. For the study at large: In three patients, partial responses were observed, one with hepatocellular carcinoma and two with cutaneous melanoma.

The CDR3 has 15 residues. Germline assignment: CDR1 MNHEY and CDR2 SVGAGI. V dropped 5 bases and J dropped 7 bases, with 18 bases sitting between them. The starting material was CD4+ or CD8+ T cells sorted from blood, obtained in a trial of the OX40 agonist ivuxolimab. The TCR comes from an adult with an advanced solid tumor such as melanoma, head and neck, liver or kidney cancer. The rearrangement uses TRBV6-5 and TRBJ2-4; possibly TRBD2 for D (6 bases). The CDR3 region has the DNA TGTGCCAGCAGTCTCGGGCGGGGCAGGACGAACATTCAGTACTTC. This translates into CASSLGRGRTNIQYF.